Listed below are T cell receptor beta chains from one sample, sequenced in a study of blood T cell repertoires in COVID-19. Some clones are missing from TCRdb's copy, which holds only in-frame ones; the method was immunoSEQ multiplex PCR. This repertoire shows approximately 300,000 clones, about nine tenths found once; its top ten account for 6.5% to 8%. The sequencing sample was made of peripheral blood. The receptors were sampled from a woman aged 25-40 years with COVID-19, enrolled during active disease. Each CDR3 is given with its conserved first and last residue. Fields, in order: clone size, V gene, D gene, J gene, CDR3 DNA, CDR3 protein. The D gene is left open where the match is weak. A row's size may be missing; if present it is once, few, many or a size class.

>-|TRBV2|TRBD1|TRBJ1-4
TGTGCCAGCAGGGCGGGACAGGGAAATGAAAAACTGTTTTTT
CASRAGQGNEKLFF
>once|TRBV5-8|TRBD2|TRBJ2-7
TGTGCCAGCAGCTCGCTAGCGGGAGGTCCCTACGAGCAGTACTTC
CASSSLAGGPYEQYF
>-|TRBV20-1|-|TRBJ2-5
TGCAGTGGCGAATACGGGGAGACCCAGTACTTC
CSGEYGETQYF
>-|TRBV6-5|-|TRBJ1-2
TGTGCCAGCAGGACTGGGGGAGGGAATGGCTACACCTTC
CASRTGGGNGYTF
>many|TRBV10-3|-|TRBJ2-1
TGTGCCATCAGGCAATCGGAGGGGAATGAGCAGTTCTTC
CAIRQSEGNEQFF
>-|TRBV7-9|TRBD1|TRBJ1-1
TGTGCCAGCAGCTTATTCGGGGACAGAGAAGCTTTCTTT
CASSLFGDREAFF
>-|TRBV7-9|-|TRBJ1-2
TGTGCCAGCAGCTTGGATGCGGGGCCGAGCTATGGCTACACCTTC
CASSLDAGPSYGYTF
>-|TRBV5-4|TRBD2|TRBJ2-7
TGTGCCAGCAGCTTGGGACTAGCGGTAAAATCCTCCTACGAGCAGTACTTC
CASSLGLAVKSSYEQYF
>-|TRBV30|-|TRBJ1-2
TGTGCCTGGAACGATCTGGGGGGAGCGGGTGGCTACACCTTC
CAWNDLGGAGGYTF
>-|TRBV3-1/TRBV3-2|-|TRBJ2-3
TGTGCCAGCAGCCTCCGACAGGTGGGCACAGATACGCAGTATTTT
CASSLRQVGTDTQYF
>-|TRBV18|-|TRBJ1-1
TGTGCCAGCTCACCTTCGAAGGGGGATGAAGCTTTCTTT
CASSPSKGDEAFF
>-|TRBV13|-|TRBJ1-4
TGTGCCACGTCGGAGGACAGAGATAATGAAAAACTGTTTTTT
CATSEDRDNEKLFF
>-|TRBV6-2/TRBV6-3|TRBD1|TRBJ2-3
TGTGCCAGCAGTGGGGACAGCTGGTCAGATACGCAGTATTTT
CASSGDSWSDTQYF
>-|TRBV9|-|TRBJ1-1
TGTGCCAGCAGCGTACAGGGGTTTACTGAAGCTTTCTTT
CASSVQGFTEAFF
>-|TRBV7-3|-|TRBJ2-3
TGTGCCAGCAGCTTACAGACTAGCACAGATACGCAGTATTTT
CASSLQTSTDTQYF
>once|TRBV28|TRBD1|TRBJ2-1
TGTGCCAGCAGTTTATTCATCCGGGACAGGGCCTACAATGAGCAGTTCTTC
CASSLFIRDRAYNEQFF
>-|TRBV3-1/TRBV3-2|-|TRBJ2-1
TGTGCCAGCAGCCAAGGAGGTGGGGGCCCTAGGGTCTTC
CASSQGGGGPRVF
>once|TRBV7-9|-|TRBJ1-2
TGTGCCAGCAGCTTGGGCAGGGAAGACTATGGCTACACCTTC
CASSLGREDYGYTF
>-|TRBV20-1|-|TRBJ2-5
TGCAGTGCTAGTCCGGAAGAGACCCAGTACTTC
CSASPEETQYF
>-|TRBV20-1|-|TRBJ2-7
TGCAGTGCTAGTCTGGGGGCAGGGTGGGAGTACTTC
CSASLGAGWEYF
>-|TRBV5-4|-|TRBJ2-3
TGTGCCAGCAGCCCTCACCCTAGACCCACAGATACGCAGTATTTT
CASSPHPRPTDTQYF
>-|TRBV27|-|TRBJ2-2
TGTGCCAGCAGTTCCCTGGACACAGGGGAGCTGTTTTTT
CASSSLDTGELFF
>-|TRBV6-5|-|TRBJ1-2
TGTGCCAGCCCTTCAGTTGCCGGGTATGGCTACACCTTC
CASPSVAGYGYTF
>-|TRBV7-2|-|TRBJ2-3
TGTGCCAGCAGCGCAGGTTCCGGCGCTCGGACAGATACGCAGTATTTT
CASSAGSGARTDTQYF
>-|TRBV7-8|-|TRBJ1-3
TGTGCCAGCAGCTCCCAGGGTTCTGGAAACACCATATATTTT
CASSSQGSGNTIYF
>-|TRBV7-2|TRBD1|TRBJ1-1
TGTGCCAGCAGCTTCGGACAGGCTTTGACTGAAGCTTTCTTT
CASSFGQALTEAFF
>-|TRBV5-1|-|TRBJ1-1
TGCGCCAGCAGCTTGCAGGGGAGAAACACTGAAGCTTTCTTT
CASSLQGRNTEAFF
>-|TRBV7-9|TRBD1|TRBJ2-3
TGTGCCAGCAGCCGGGACAGGGGCACAGATACGCAGTATTTT
CASSRDRGTDTQYF
>-|TRBV2|-|TRBJ2-3
TGTGCCAGCAAAGACAGTTTTAGCACAGATACGCAGTATTTT
CASKDSFSTDTQYF
>-|TRBV11-3|TRBD1|TRBJ1-1
TGTGCCAGCAGCAAAGCCGGGACAGGTGGCACTGAAGCTTTCTTT
CASSKAGTGGTEAFF
>-|TRBV10-3|-|TRBJ1-2
TGTGCCATCAGTGACTCAGTCCGATCTAACTATGGCTACACCTTC
CAISDSVRSNYGYTF
>-|TRBV4-1|TRBD1|TRBJ2-2
TGCGCCAGCAGCCAAGGAGAGGGACAGGGGGGAACCGGGGAGCTGTTTTTT
CASSQGEGQGGTGELFF
>once|TRBV11-2|-|TRBJ1-4
TGTGCCACCAGGACGGGGGGTGAAAAACTGTTTTTT
CATRTGGEKLFF
>-|TRBV5-1|-|TRBJ1-1
TGCGCCAGCAGCTTGTCCCCAGGGAACACTGAAGCTTTCTTT
CASSLSPGNTEAFF
>-|TRBV2|TRBD1|TRBJ1-5
TGTGCCAGCAGTGGACAGGGTGGCAATCAGCCCCAGCATTTT
CASSGQGGNQPQHF
>-|TRBV4-2|TRBD1|TRBJ1-1
TGTGCCAGCAGCCAAGATGGGGGGACAGCCATGAACACTGAAGCTTTCTTT
CASSQDGGTAMNTEAFF
>-|TRBV3-1/TRBV3-2|TRBD2|TRBJ2-3
TGTGCCAGCAGCCCCGGGGTGCGGGAGGGCACAGATACGCAGTATTTT
CASSPGVREGTDTQYF
>-|TRBV6-5|-|TRBJ2-1
TGTGCCAGCAGTTACTCGATGGGAGGAAGGGATGAGCAGTTCTTC
CASSYSMGGRDEQFF
>-|TRBV28|-|TRBJ2-1
TGTGCCAGCAGTTCGTTTAGCTCCTACAATGAGCAGTTCTTC
CASSSFSSYNEQFF
>-|TRBV2|TRBD2|TRBJ2-1
TGTGTCCGAGGGTTAGCGGGAGGGCACGAGCAGTTCTTC
CVRGLAGGHEQFF
>-|TRBV10-2|-|TRBJ1-2
TGCGCCAGCAGATTCGACAGGATAAATGGCTACACCTTC
CASRFDRINGYTF
>-|TRBV29-1|-|TRBJ1-5
TGCAGCGTTGGGGCCGGGGTCCATCAGCCCCAGCATTTT
CSVGAGVHQPQHF
>-|TRBV6-2/TRBV6-3|-|TRBJ2-3
TGTGCCAGCAGTTACACCCTAGCGATCACAGATACGCAGTATTTT
CASSYTLAITDTQYF
>-|TRBV28|-|TRBJ2-3
TGTGCCAGCAGTTCGCCGGGCGACAGGAGCATGGGAACGCAGTATTTT
CASSSPGDRSMGTQYF
>-|TRBV6-2/TRBV6-3|TRBD2|TRBJ2-1
TGTGCCAGCAGTCCCGGGACTAGCGCTATCAATGAGCAGTTCTTC
CASSPGTSAINEQFF
>-|TRBV3-1/TRBV3-2|-|TRBJ2-3
TGTGCCAGCAGCCTAAACGAGGATACGCAGTATTTT
CASSLNEDTQYF
>-|TRBV5-8|-|TRBJ2-2
TGTGCCAGCAGCTTGGAGGTAGCAGTGACCGGGGAGCTGTTTTTT
CASSLEVAVTGELFF
>-|TRBV27|TRBD2|TRBJ2-3
TGTGCCAGCAGAATGACTAGCGGCACAGATACGCAGTATTTT
CASRMTSGTDTQYF
>-|TRBV13|-|TRBJ2-5
TGTGCCAGCAGCTATAGACAGGACCAAGAGACCCAGTACTTC
CASSYRQDQETQYF
>once|TRBV29-1|-|TRBJ2-1
TGCAGCGTTGTACAGGGTAGTCATGAGCAGTTCTTC
CSVVQGSHEQFF
>-|TRBV11-2|-|TRBJ1-1
TGTGCCAGCAGCTATCCGGAAAGAAGCGTCGCTGAAGCTTTCTTT
CASSYPERSVAEAFF
>-|TRBV7-9|TRBD1|TRBJ1-2
TGTGCCAGCAGCTTAGGGACAGGGGGCGATGGCTACACCTTC
CASSLGTGGDGYTF
>once|TRBV3-1/TRBV3-2|-|TRBJ2-3
TGTGCCAGCAGCCAGAGAGGGATGACAGATACGCAGTATTTT
CASSQRGMTDTQYF
>-|TRBV5-1|-|TRBJ2-6
TGCGCCAGCAGTAATGCCCCTGGGGCCGGGGCCAACGTCCTGACTTTC
CASSNAPGAGANVLTF
>-|TRBV3-1/TRBV3-2|TRBD2|TRBJ2-1
TGTGCCAGCAGCCAAGATACTAGCGGGAGTTCAGATGAGCAGTTCTTC
CASSQDTSGSSDEQFF